This T cell receptor beta chain was documented in a study of cytomegalovirus exposure and HLA in healthy donors. The PCR was carried out with 60 Vbeta primers and 13 Jbeta primers. The table came from immunoSEQ multiplex PCR; TCRdb's copy has only in-frame clones and leaves some out. Among about 200,000 clones, more than 65% were seen once, and the ten largest hold about 1.7%. Note on this clone: Its antigen is undetermined.

Study-wide results and limits: Sequencing probably produced one cluster of sequence variants that were highly shared. It was in a later analysis that TCR association rates were seen to vary by HLA locus, highest for DRB1 and lowest for HLA-C.

Germline V gives CDR1 MNHNS, CDR2 SASEGT. The trim removed 1 base at V and 4 bases at J, leaving 8 bases unmatched. The CDR3 loop spans 16 amino acids. The sequence was obtained from a man aged 45 to 65 in good health and CMV-seronegative. This sequence joins TRBV6-1 and TRBJ2-5; 8 bases are a match to TRBD1. Sequenced input: PBMCs. The CDR3 bases are TGTGCCAGCAGTGAAGGACAGGGGATAGGTCTAGAGACCCAGTACTTC. Translation gives CASSEGQGIGLETQYF.